This T cell receptor beta chain was identified during a study of blood T cell repertoires in COVID-19 (dated by TCRdb to 2020 to 2022). Context from the whole study: Samples from collaborators originated in the United States, Italy and Spain and spanned both the acute and convalescent phases of COVID-19. The sample metadata nearly always contained a de-identified subject ID, COVID-19 status, age in years and sex. Where HLA class I and class II types were available, the types were taken from metadata supplied by the sample provider, not from assay-based typing. The repertoires were made available in a free public database intended to serve as a resource for research on the immune response to SARS-CoV-2. The dataset comprised deeply sampled blood TCRbeta repertoires from subjects exposed to, actively infected with, or recovered from COVID-19. The samples were drawn from the first 160 participants of the ongoing ImmuneRACE study and from some 1,300 subjects provided by 6 global collaborators. The material from the prospective study consisted of cDNA or gDNA derived from T cells, B-cell-depleted T cells, or PBMCs.

Paper-wide results and their limitations: The quantity of clinical and demographic metadata differed by source and by participant and was supplied without curation.

TCRbeta CDR3 regions were amplified from genomic DNA by means of the immunoSEQ Assay, a bias-controlled multiplex PCR. In the paper's pipeline: Within the assay, amplification of reference gene primers was used to estimate how many nucleated cells each sample contained. To quantify the absolute abundance of each unique TCRbeta CDR3 rearrangement, sequence reads were collapsed and filtered. For each sample, productive Simpson clonality was calculated as the square root of Simpson's diversity index across productive rearrangements. The immuneACCESS repertoire file appears here via TCRdb, limited to in-frame rearrangements. These files lack a portion of the clones; in checked studies, under half of the deficit traces to unresolved V genes, and the cause of the others is not known. Clonal size and the V and J genes are those of that table, whereas D and trimming came from the DNA. The sample table holds roughly 200,000 clones, of which roughly nine tenths were seen once. The top ten clones comprise 2% to 2.5% of the sample.

As for this clone: This receptor's antigen is unknown. The record has no base qualities; no much larger clone is one base away.

In the prospective study, participants were about 18 to 89 years old, resided in about two dozen geographic areas of the United States, and were enrolled through a virtual design. In the prospective study, participants were assigned to cohorts based on the clinical history participants reported in a screening survey and a study questionnaire. Recovered participants in ImmuneRACE Cohort 3 were defined as having two consecutive negative NP/OP PCR tests, clearance from a healthcare professional, or resolution of symptoms. In the prospective study, whole blood, serum and a nasopharyngeal or oropharyngeal swab were collected from each participant by mobile phlebotomists. Additional blood draws and questionnaires over a 2-month period could optionally be provided by prospective study participants. Before DNA extraction, blood samples from the prospective study were shipped at room temperature or frozen.

Including cysteine and phenylalanine, the CDR3 has 17 amino acids. The DNA shown is the 51-base CDR3, in frame from base 1. Clipping removes 2 bases from V and 1 base from J, with 5 as the unmatched junction base count. Per the germline V gene, SGDLS is the CDR1 and YYNGEE is the CDR2. The receptor was derived from a woman aged 30 to 39 who had recovered from COVID-19. This chain is built from TRBV9 and TRBJ2-1; the central 11 bases match TRBD2. Sequencing was carried out using PBMCs or T cells enriched from blood (not recorded which). The CDR3 region has the sequence CASSVTSGIGSYNEQFF. The DNA sequence is TGTGCCAGCAGCGTGACTAGCGGGATCGGATCCTACAATGAGCAGTTCTTC.